This section outlines one T cell receptor (beta chain) sequence together with its context. This sample was taken from a study of blood T cell repertoires in COVID-19. Study-level background: Collection of acute and convalescent COVID-19 samples took place in the United States, Italy and Spain.

Libraries were prepared by immunoSEQ multiplex PCR; TCRdb keeps only in-frame clonotypes and omits some of them. The table has roughly 46,000 clones, 75% to 90% seen once. The CDR3 has 16 amino acids. Trimming cost V 5 bases and J 4 bases, with 17 bases left between them. Per the germline V gene, CDR1 is SGHAT and CDR2 is FQNNGV. V and J are TRBV11-2 and TRBJ2-2; D is ambiguous. Sequenced sample: peripheral blood. The source of this sequence is a human donor with active COVID-19. The donor label of this sample is uncertain. CDR3 amino acids: CASSNLPKEPTGELFF. CDR3 DNA sequence: TGTGCCAGCAGCAACCTCCCCAAGGAGCCCACCGGGGAGCTGTTTTTT.